This T cell receptor (beta chain) is drawn from a study of blood T cell repertoires in COVID-19. Study summary: From the United States, Italy and Spain came samples of acute and convalescent COVID-19. PBMCs, B-cell-depleted T cells, or T cells provided the cDNA or gDNA that made up the material.

This clone was seen a handful of times. This CDR3 spans 15 amino acids. Germline lookup yields CDR1 LNHDA and CDR2 SQIVND (reference sequence). Trimming took 2 bases from V and 2 from J, leaving 12 bases between them. Methods used by the authors: The authors estimated nucleated cell counts from reference gene primer amplification. The repertoire was sequenced with immunoSEQ multiplex PCR; TCRdb's copy has only in-frame clones and lacks some. V, J and clone size reflect that table, while D and trimming were determined from the DNA. This table holds under 200,000 clones, approximately 90% found once. What was sequenced was peripheral blood. V and J are TRBV19 and TRBJ1-1; TRBD1 is a possible D gene (6 bases). The receptor comes from a woman older than 75 in a cohort sampled during active or convalescent COVID-19. Here the CDR3 reads CASSITGTKNTEAFF. For the CDR3, the DNA is TGTGCCAGTAGTATAACAGGGACGAAAAACACTGAAGCTTTCTTT.